Listed below are T cell receptor beta chains from one sample, sequenced in a study of CD4+ T cells in melanoma. Only in-frame clones appear in the TCRdb table, and some are missing; sequencing was by immunoSEQ multiplex PCR. The sample carries about 140,000 clones, about nine tenths recorded once. These receptors were obtained from a human donor with melanoma. CDR3s include the opening cysteine and the closing phenylalanine or tryptophan. D genes are given only for firm matches. Part of the rows lack a size; the others show once, few, many or a class for expanded clones.

D | size | J | V | DNA | CDR3
. | . | TRBJ2-2 | TRBV11-2 | TGTGCCAGCAGGTTTGCGGGGCTCGCCGGGGAGCTGTTTTTT | CASRFAGLAGELFF
. | . | TRBJ2-5 | TRBV18 | TGTGCCAGCTCACTTCTCGGCAGCAGCCAAGAGACCCAGTACTTC | CASSLLGSSQETQYF
. | . | TRBJ2-2 | TRBV7-6 | TGTGCCAGCAGCTTAGTAGGCGGGTTCGACACCGGGGAGCTGTTTTTT | CASSLVGGFDTGELFF
. | . | TRBJ1-6 | TRBV9 | TGTGCCAGCAGCGTAGGACAGACTCCCCCCCTCCACTTT | CASSVGQTPPLHF
. | once | TRBJ2-3 | TRBV5-4 | TGTGCCAGCAGCTTGAGGGACCACACAGATACGCAGTATTTT | CASSLRDHTDTQYF
. | . | TRBJ2-7 | TRBV21-1 | TGTGCCAGCAGCAAAGGATGGGGCCCGCTCTTCTACGAGCAGTACTTC | CASSKGWGPLFYEQYF
TRBD1 | once | TRBJ2-2 | TRBV6-5 | TGTGCCAGCGGTTATTCCGACAGGGTTGTTACCGGGGAGCTGTTTTTT | CASGYSDRVVTGELFF
. | . | TRBJ1-4 | TRBV5-1 | TGCGCCAGCAGCCCAGCCGGGAGTGAAAAACTGTTTTTT | CASSPAGSEKLFF
TRBD2 | . | TRBJ2-1 | TRBV11-3 | TGTGCCAGCAGCTTAGATATAGCGGGGGGGCCGAGTGAGCAGTTCTTC | CASSLDIAGGPSEQFF
. | . | TRBJ2-1 | TRBV5-1 | TGCGCCAGCAGCGTCAACAGGGCCTACAATGAGCAGTTCTTC | CASSVNRAYNEQFF
. | . | TRBJ2-4 | TRBV11-2 | TGTGCCAGCAGCTTGGGCCGGCTGGCGGATCTAGCCAAAAACATTCAGTACTTC | CASSLGRLADLAKNIQYF
. | . | TRBJ1-2 | TRBV5-1 | TGCGCCAGCTCGGAGGATAACTATGGCTACACCTTC | CASSEDNYGYTF
. | . | TRBJ2-4 | TRBV5-6 | TGTGCCAGCAGCTTGGGAGGGGCCGGGAACATTCAGTACTTC | CASSLGGAGNIQYF
TRBD2 | . | TRBJ2-3 | TRBV5-1 | TGCGCCAGCAGCTTGGCCGTAGCGGGGGGAGGGAGCACAGATACGCAGTATTTT | CASSLAVAGGGSTDTQYF
. | . | TRBJ2-1 | TRBV20-1 | TGCAGTGCTGCCAGGGGGGGGCAGTTCTTC | CSAARGGQFF
. | . | TRBJ2-7 | TRBV7-3 | TGTGCCAGCAGCTTATTCGGAAGGGGCGGAGACGAGCAGTACTTC | CASSLFGRGGDEQYF
TRBD2 | . | TRBJ2-1 | TRBV9 | TGTGCCAGCAGCATTAGCGGGGGTGACTACAATGAGCAGTTCTTC | CASSISGGDYNEQFF
. | . | TRBJ1-6 | TRBV27 | TGTGCCAGCAGTTTAGTCGTTACAGGGAGGGCACCCCTCCACTTT | CASSLVVTGRAPLHF
. | . | TRBJ2-7 | TRBV27 | TGTGCCAGCAGTCACGGGCGTAACGAGCAGTACTTC | CASSHGRNEQYF
TRBD2 | . | TRBJ2-3 | TRBV6-5 | TGTGCCAGCAGTTACGCGGGGGGCCTGGTAGATACGCAGTATTTT | CASSYAGGLVDTQYF
. | . | TRBJ1-1 | TRBV2 | TGTGCCAGCAGTGAGTCTCCAGGCTTACCTGAAGCTTTCTTT | CASSESPGLPEAFF
. | few | TRBJ1-1 | TRBV5-5 | TGTGCCAGCAGCCAAGGGAACACTGAAGCTTTCTTT | CASSQGNTEAFF
. | . | TRBJ1-1 | TRBV27 | TGTGCCAGCAGGGTAGGGCAGGGTGCCACTGAAGCTTTCTTT | CASRVGQGATEAFF
. | . | TRBJ2-5 | TRBV5-1 | TGCGCCAGCAGCGGGGGACGTTGGGGGGCAGAGACCCAGTACTTC | CASSGGRWGAETQYF
. | . | TRBJ2-2 | TRBV9 | TGTGCCAGCAGCCCAGACGGCGGGGGCCCGAACACCGGGGAGCTGTTTTTT | CASSPDGGGPNTGELFF